These 18 T cell receptor beta chains originate from one sample sequenced in a study of T cells after yellow fever vaccination. TCRdb fed the 5' RACE reads into MiXCR, producing one record per CDR3 protein. Found here are about 220,000 distinct CDR3 sequences, around 3.1% of them singletons; the top ten hold 3.2%. The sequences come from CD4+ T cells sorted from PBMCs, collected 10 days after the yellow fever booster vaccination. These TCRs come from a man between 18 and 35 years old who received the YFV17D yellow fever vaccine.

This clonotype was recorded many times. The rearrangement links TRBV7-9 to TRBJ2-3, with 12 bases matching TRBD2. The V segment lost 5 bases and the J segment 2 bases; nucleotides outside the gene matches: 5. The CDR3 consists of 16 residues. Looked up from germline, CDR1 is SEHNR and CDR2 is FQNEAQ (reference sequence). CDR3 protein: CASSRGLAGYTDTQYF. The CDR3 coding sequence is TGTGCCAGCAGCCGAGGACTAGCGGGGTACACAGATACGCAGTATTTT.

This clonotype has only a few counts. This chain joins TRBV19 and TRBJ2-3; 10 bases fit TRBD1. Trimming cost V 6 bases and J 5 bases; bases outside gene matches: 11. Germline CDR1 is LNHDA and CDR2 is SQIVND (reference sequence). The CDR3 has 16 amino acids. CDR3 nucleotide sequence: TGTGCCAGTAGCGGTTCCGGGACAGGGGTTCGAGATACGCAGTATTTT. Its protein is CASSGSGTGVRDTQYF.

The CDR3 is CASSLQGRGIGKGEAFF. As DNA, the CDR3 is TGTGCCAGCAGCTTACAGGGCAGGGGGATAGGGAAGGGTGAAGCTTTCTTT. J is TRBJ1-1 and V is TRBV7-2; 7 positions match TRBD1. This CDR3 has 17 residues. Germline CDR1 reads SGHTA; CDR2 reads FQGNSA. V shed 2 bases and J 7 bases; nucleotides not matched to a gene: 16.

Ten or more counts support this clonotype. CDR3 coding DNA: TGTGCCAGCAGCCCCCCAGGGGAGGGCTTGGGGCAGTACTTC. Its protein product is CASSPPGEGLGQYF. The V call is TRBV7-2, the J call TRBJ2-7; D possibly corresponds to TRBD2 (7 bases). Deletions cut 5 bases from V and 9 bases from J, with 20 bases between. In germline, CDR1 is SGHTA, CDR2 FQGNSA. The CDR3 is made up of 14 amino acids.

At least ten counts were recorded for this clonotype. The chain combines TRBV20-1 with TRBJ1-1, with D maybe TRBD1 (5 bases). Between the trimmed V and J ends, which lost 6 bases and 3 bases, there was a span of 20 bases. The CDR3 extends over 15 amino acids. Germline loops: CDR1 DFQATT, CDR2 SNEGSKA (reference sequence). The CDR3 here is CSASRPMGGYTEAFF. For the CDR3, the DNA is TGCAGTGCATCCCGGCCCATGGGGGGATACACTGAAGCTTTCTTT.

In its sample, this clonotype was seen many times. This chain connects TRBV10-3 to TRBJ2-7; 9 bases agree with TRBD1. This CDR3 is built from 14 residues. V shed 3 bases and J 4 bases; nucleotides not matched to a gene: 4. The germline V gene encodes CDR1 ENHRY and CDR2 SYGVKD. CDR3 in DNA: TGTGCCATCAGTGATCGGGACAGGGTTTACGAGCAGTACTTC. Encoded protein: CAISDRDRVYEQYF.

This clonotype was seen more than once but under ten times. The J gene is TRBJ2-7, the V gene TRBV2, with no clear D. Germline lookup yields CDR1 SNHLY and CDR2 FYNNEI. V was trimmed by 2 bases and J by 6 bases, leaving 5 bases between them. This CDR3 has 11 amino acids. CDR3 sequence: CASSELVEQYF. The CDR3 bases are TGTGCCAGCAGTGAATTGGTCGAGCAGTACTTC.

This clonotype was found many times. The rearrangement joins TRBV4-1 to TRBJ1-2; D gene unclear. The CDR3 sequence is 17 residues long. CDR1 and CDR2 from the germline V gene are MGHRA and YSYEKL. Trimming removed 4 bases from V and 0 bases from J, with 18 bases in between. For the CDR3, the DNA is TGCGCCAGCAGCCCCCCAGGAAGGGCGAGAGCTAACTATGGCTACACCTTC. Its translation: CASSPPGRARANYGYTF.

By share, this clonotype counts as medium-sized. This chain joins TRBV5-1 and TRBJ2-4, with TRBD1 as a possible D gene (7 bases). The CDR3 contains 14 residues. Trimming removed 0 bases at V and 6 bases at J, with 10 bases between. CDR1 is SGHRS, CDR2 YFSETQ, per germline. CDR3 sequence (DNA): TGCGCCAGCAGCTTGGGCCAGGGGGGAAACATTCAGTACTTC. It specifies CASSLGQGGNIQYF.

The chain is built from TRBV20-1 and TRBJ2-7; 9 bases align to TRBD1. Germline CDR1 DFQATT, CDR2 SNEGSKA (reference sequence). V was pared by 5 bases and J by 5 bases, with 7 bases of the junction left unmatched. The CDR3 covers 13 residues. CDR3 amino acids: CSAPGQGRNEQYF. Here the CDR3 DNA reads TGCAGTGCTCCGGGACAGGGAAGGAACGAGCAGTACTTC.

This clonotype was seen ten or more times. The V and J genes are TRBV4-3 and TRBJ2-5; D call uncertain. The CDR3 spans 13 residues. The ends were cut back, 3 bases at V and 2 bases at J, with 7 bases in the middle. Germline CDR1 is LGHNA and CDR2 is YSLEER. The CDR3 nucleotides read TGCGCCAGCAGCCAGCACGCGCAAGAGACCCAGTACTTC. Its translation: CASSQHAQETQYF.

V gene TRBV29-1 combines with J gene TRBJ2-3; 14 positions agree with TRBD2. This CDR3 has 13 amino acids. Germline lookup yields CDR1 SQVTM and CDR2 ANQGSEA. V shed 7 bases, J shed 3 bases, and the junction held 0 bases outside the gene matches. This chain's CDR3 is CSGTSGGTDTQYF. CDR3 in DNA: TGCAGCGGGACTAGCGGGGGGACAGATACGCAGTATTTT.

This clonotype appeared many times. The chain uses TRBV11-2 and TRBJ2-3; the D gene is possibly TRBD1 (8 bases). Looked up from germline, CDR1 is SGHAT and CDR2 is FQNNGV. Trimming removed 4 bases from V and 4 bases from J, with 15 bases in between. The CDR3 is 15 residues long. CDR3 region: CASSSYRGRADTQYF. CDR3 nucleotide sequence: TGTGCCAGCAGCTCCTACAGGGGGAGGGCAGATACGCAGTATTTT. Combining the CDR3 with reference TRBV11-2 and TRBJ2-3 gives the whole variable domain EAGVAQSPRYKIIEKRQSVAFWCNPISGHATLYWYQQILGQGPKLLIQFQNNGVVDDSQLPKDRFSAERLKGVDSTLKIQPAKLEDSAVYLCASSSYRGRADTQYFGPGTRLTVL.

This clonotype was seen a few times. The rearrangement uses TRBV12-3 or TRBV12-4 and TRBJ1-5, with D possibly TRBD1 on 6 matching bases. CDR3 length: 13 amino acids. V shed 5 bases and J shed 9 bases, with 14 bases lying between them. The CDR3 bases are TGTGCCAGCAGTCACAGGGAATCTGGGCCCCAGCATTTT. Translation gives CASSHRESGPQHF.

The chain combines TRBV28 with TRBJ1-5; unclear D gene. V lost 11 bases and J 0 bases, leaving 11 bases between the germline ends. The CDR3 contains 13 residues. Germline V gives CDR1 MDHEN, CDR2 SYDVKM. The CDR3 loop is CAEAPNSNQPQHF. The CDR3 bases are TGTGCCGAGGCACCTAATAGCAATCAGCCCCAGCATTTT.

This clonotype was detected ten times or more. V gene TRBV5-1 combines with J gene TRBJ2-5; D might be TRBD1 (5 bases). V was clipped by 4 bases and J by 5 bases, with 12 bases between them. The V gene's germline CDR1 is SGHRS and CDR2 YFSETQ. CDR3 length: 13 residues. This chain's CDR3 is CASSGRWGETQYF. The CDR3 nucleotides are TGCGCCAGCAGCGGCAGATGGGGCGAGACCCAGTACTTC.

In this sample, this clonotype turned up many times. This chain links TRBV4-1 with TRBJ2-5; D perhaps matches TRBD2 (5 bases). V gave up 2 bases and J gave up 4 bases, with 17 bases separating them. The germline V gene has CDR1 MGHRA and CDR2 YSYEKL. This CDR3 is built from 16 residues. The CDR3 loop reads CASSQPRDTPRETQYF. The CDR3 bases are TGCGCCAGCAGCCAACCCCGGGATACACCTAGAGAGACCCAGTACTTC.

This clonotype was seen only a few times. The V gene is TRBV7-3, the J gene TRBJ1-2; D unclear. Germline V gene lookup returns CDR1 SGHTA and CDR2 FQGTGA. The CDR3 is 13 amino acids. Between the trimmed V and J ends, which lost 5 bases and 4 bases, there was a span of 11 bases. The CDR3 here is CASSPGEGYGYTF. The CDR3 bases are TGTGCCAGCAGCCCCGGGGAGGGCTATGGCTACACCTTC.